These 22 T cell receptor beta chains originate from one sample sequenced in a study of CD8 T cells in Susac syndrome. Reverse transcription of about 0.5 to 1 ug RNA was performed with random hexamers. In TCRdb, the immunoSEQ multiplex PCR reads were re-called with MiXCR into one record per CDR3 protein. The profile shows roughly 200,000 distinct CDR3 sequences, roughly 94% of them singletons. Sequencing was carried out using CD4+ T cells from PBMCs. These receptors originate from a human donor with Susac syndrome.

The chain recombines TRBV25-1 with TRBJ2-2, with TRBD2 as a possible D gene (5 bases). This CDR3 has 14 amino acids. Germline values: CDR1 MGHDK, CDR2 SYGVNS. The V end was cut by 2 bases, the J end by 6 bases, with 10 bases between. CDR3 bases: TGTGCCAGCAGTGAAACGGGAAGGGCCGGGGAGCTGTTTTTT. Translating gives CASSETGRAGELFF. The full variable domain, rest sourced from reference TRBV25-1 and TRBJ2-2, is EADIYQTPRYLVIGTGKKITLECSQTMGHDKMYWYQQDPGMELHLIHYSYGVNSTEKGDLSSESTVSRIRTEHFPLTLESARPSHTSQYLCASSETGRAGELFFGEGSRLTVL.

This clonotype occurred a few times. The CDR3: CASSSRVYNEQFF. Written as DNA, the CDR3 is TGTGCCAGCAGTTCCAGGGTCTACAATGAGCAGTTCTTC. The V and J genes are TRBV12-3 or TRBV12-4 and TRBJ2-1; TRBD1 might be the D (5 bases). The CDR3 consists of 13 residues. Between the trimmed V and J ends, which lost 4 bases and 3 bases, there was a span of 7 bases.

This clonotype was observed once. The rearrangement uses TRBV27 and TRBJ2-1, with 12 bases identical to TRBD2. After removal of 6 bases from V and 9 bases from J, the junction contained 9 bases not matched to a gene. This CDR3 region has 15 residues. Germline CDR1 MNHEY, CDR2 SMNVEV (reference sequence). CDR3 sequence (DNA): TGTGCCAGCAGCCGCGGACTAGCGGGATCTGGTGAGCAGTTCTTC. Translation gives CASSRGLAGSGEQFF.

The chain combines TRBV30 with TRBJ1-4; D unclear. The CDR3 is 14 amino acids. V lost 0 bases and J lost 11, with 16 bases in between. Germline lookup yields CDR1 GTSNPN and CDR2 SVGIG (reference sequence). Written as DNA, the CDR3 is TGTGCCTGGAGTGTATCCGCTGGGGAAGGGAAACTGTTTTTT. Residues: CAWSVSAGEGKLFF.

This chain connects TRBV29-1 to TRBJ2-7, with no clear D. This CDR3 is 10 amino acids long. Germline V gene lookup returns CDR1 SQVTM and CDR2 ANQGSEA. V was trimmed by 7 bases and J by 7 bases, leaving 11 bases between them. The CDR3 loop is CSAIVGEQYF. CDR3 DNA: TGCAGCGCGATTGTGGGGGAGCAGTACTTC.

V and J are TRBV9 and TRBJ2-1; the match to TRBD1 covers 8 bases. CDR1 is SGDLS and CDR2 is YYNGEE in the germline V gene. The CDR3 sequence is 16 residues long. Germline trimming cut 4 bases from V and 3 bases from J; bases unmatched to any gene: 9. The CDR3 region is CASSTLTGAGYNEQFF. The CDR3 bases are TGTGCCAGCAGCACCCTGACAGGGGCAGGCTACAATGAGCAGTTCTTC.

The chain joins TRBV20-1 to TRBJ2-1; 14 bases agree with TRBD2. From germline, CDR1 is DFQATT and CDR2 SNEGSKA (reference sequence). The V and J ends lost 0 bases and 8 bases, in that order; junction bases with no gene match: 6. This CDR3 region has 16 residues. CDR3 loop: CSARDPGTSGSDEQFF. In nucleotides, the CDR3 is TGCAGTGCTAGAGATCCGGGGACTAGCGGGAGCGATGAGCAGTTCTTC.

DNA of the CDR3: TGCAGTGCTAGTCCGGCCGCGTACTCCTACGAGCAGTACTTC. Translation gives CSASPAAYSYEQYF. This chain joins TRBV20-1 and TRBJ2-7; D is ambiguous. The CDR3 sequence is 14 residues long. The germline V and J ends were trimmed by 3 bases and 0 bases, with 12 bases remaining between them. The germline V gene encodes CDR1 DFQATT and CDR2 SNEGSKA (reference sequence).

This chain links TRBV7-8 with TRBJ1-2; TRBD1 matches 7 bases. The CDR3 length is 15 residues. Germline assignment: CDR1 SGHVS and CDR2 FQNEAQ. V lost 4 bases to trimming and J lost 4 bases; unmatched junction nucleotides: 9. The CDR3 region is CASSWDRYSPYGYTF. CDR3 DNA: TGTGCCAGCAGCTGGGACAGATACTCCCCCTATGGCTACACCTTC. Together with reference TRBV7-8 and TRBJ1-2, the CDR3 gives the full variable domain: GAGVSQSPRYKVAKRGQDVALRCDPISGHVSLFWYQQALGQGPEFLTYFQNEAQLDKSGLPSDRFFAERPEGSVSTLKIQRTQQEDSAVYLCASSWDRYSPYGYTFGSGTRLTVV.

Turning to this clonotype: One junction end does not reproduce the germline sequence, and a read error may be involved. V and J are TRBV7-7 and TRBJ1-5, with unresolved D. The CDR3 runs to 10 residues. CDR1 SSHAT and CDR2 FNYEAQ come from the germline V gene (reference sequence). Written as DNA, the CDR3 is TGTGCTAGCAGCCTGCAGCCCCAGCATTTT. Amino acid sequence: CASSLQPQHF.

For the CDR3, the DNA is TGTGCCAGCAGCCCGAGCGGCATGCAAGGATACAATGAGCAGTTCTTC. Translated: CASSPSGMQGYNEQFF. This chain joins TRBV28 and TRBJ2-1, with a weak D call TRBD2 (5 bases). Germline assignment: CDR1 MDHEN and CDR2 SYDVKM. V was clipped by 6 bases and J by 4 bases, with 19 bases between them. CDR3 length: 16 amino acids.

The CDR3 region has the DNA TGCAGTGCTTCAAGCCCCGGGGAGCGGGGCACAGATACGCAGTATTTT. Its protein product is CSASSPGERGTDTQYF. The chain has TRBV20-1 and TRBJ2-3, with D possibly being TRBD2 (6 bases). This CDR3 region has 16 residues. V dropped 5 bases and J dropped 1 base, with 19 bases sitting between them. Germline V gene data show CDR1 as DFQATT and CDR2 as SNEGSKA (reference sequence).

This clonotype is a singleton in its sample. This chain connects TRBV6-5 to TRBJ2-7; 10 nucleotides match TRBD1. The CDR3 extends over 15 amino acids. With 7 bases clipped from V and 2 bases from J, the junction kept 8 bases outside the gene matches. Germline V gives CDR1 MNHEY, CDR2 SVGAGI. In DNA form, the CDR3 reads TGTGCCAGCACCCGGGGGACAGGGGCCGCCTACGAGCAGTACTTC. Encoded protein: CASTRGTGAAYEQYF.

The chain couples TRBV2 to TRBJ2-3; 10 bases align to TRBD2. The germline V gene has CDR1 SNHLY and CDR2 FYNNEI. Germline trimming cut 11 bases from V and 4 bases from J; bases unmatched to any gene: 9. The CDR3 covers 14 residues. CDR3 in DNA: TGTGCCGGTGGGGCTAGCGGGGGTGCAGATACGCAGTATTTT. It yields the protein CAGGASGGADTQYF.

Written as DNA, the CDR3 is TGTGCCACCAGCAGGGGAGGAGGTCCGGACACTGAAGCTTTCTTT. Translated, it gives CATSRGGGPDTEAFF. This rearrangement joins TRBV15 to TRBJ1-1; no definite D call. V lost 3 bases and J 3 bases, leaving 14 bases between the germline ends. Germline V gives CDR1 LNHNV, CDR2 YYDKDF (reference sequence). The CDR3 loop spans 15 amino acids.

The chain carries TRBV11-2 and TRBJ1-3; no clear D. CDR1 is SGHAT, CDR2 FQNNGV, per germline. The V and J ends lost 5 bases and 3 bases respectively, with 5 bases between them. The CDR3 spans 12 residues. The CDR3 loop is CASSLIGNTIYF. As DNA, the CDR3 is TGTGCCAGCAGCCTCATTGGAAACACCATATATTTT.

This clonotype was seen just once. The chain recombines TRBV27 with TRBJ2-5; D is unclear. The CDR3 totals 14 residues. Germline assignment: CDR1 MNHEY and CDR2 SMNVEV (reference sequence). Trimming stripped 3 bases from V and 5 bases from J, with 13 bases between. CDR3 loop: CASSFGNHRETQYF. The CDR3 DNA reads as TGTGCCAGCAGTTTCGGCAACCATCGGGAGACCCAGTACTTC.

This sequence joins TRBV5-4 and TRBJ2-3, with 9 bases that match TRBD2. CDR3 length equals 15 residues. Germline lookup yields CDR1 SGHNT and CDR2 YYREEE (reference sequence). The J segment lost 6 bases and the V segment lost 1 base, leaving 6 bases of the junction unmatched. The CDR3 loop reads CASSLRAGGSDTQYF. The DNA of the CDR3 is TGTGCCAGCAGCTTGCGAGCGGGGGGCAGCGATACGCAGTATTTT.

This clonotype has just one count. The rearrangement joins TRBV20-1 to TRBJ2-1; 14 positions match TRBD2. J lost 0 bases, V lost 6 bases, and 13 bases had no gene match. The CDR3 totals 19 residues. CDR1 and CDR2 (germline): DFQATT, SNEGSKA (reference sequence). The CDR3 DNA follows: TGCAGTGCCGATCGGACTAGCGGGAGGCCGAAAAGCTCCTACAATGAGCAGTTCTTC. It specifies CSADRTSGRPKSSYNEQFF.

The chain joins TRBV7-2 to TRBJ2-7; maybe TRBD1 (5 bases). Germline V CDR1 and CDR2: SGHTA, FQGNSA. V was shortened by 1 base and J by 3 bases, with 13 bases between the two germline ends. This CDR3 is built from 15 residues. CDR3 in amino acids: CASSLVAQGGYEQYF. The CDR3 nucleotides read TGTGCCAGCAGCTTAGTAGCTCAGGGTGGCTACGAGCAGTACTTC.

The V gene is TRBV21-1, the J gene TRBJ1-4. TRBV21-1 is described as a pseudogene. The CDR3 is made up of 15 amino acids. Here the CDR3 reads CASSKGRGEGEKLFF. In DNA form, the CDR3 reads TGTGCCAGCAGCAAAGGAAGAGGGGAGGGAGAAAAACTGTTTTTT.

The CDR3 DNA reads TGTGCCAGCAGTCCAAGGCTCAGAACCGGGGAGCTGTTTTTT. It is translated as CASSPRLRTGELFF. The chain employs TRBV7-2 and TRBJ2-2, with D unresolved. The V gene's germline CDR1 is SGHTA and CDR2 FQGNSA. The CDR3 runs 14 residues. Trimming removed 6 bases at V and 5 bases at J, with 13 bases between.